A few counts support the clone carrying this T cell receptor (beta chain). As to time point: pre-treatment sample, taken before nivolumab and TIL therapy. These data originate in a study of TIL therapy for anti-PD-1-resistant metastatic lung cancer. This CDR3 is built from 15 residues. Trimming cost V 3 bases and J 4 bases; bases outside gene matches: 6. The germline CDR1 and CDR2 sequences are MNHEY and SMNVEV (reference sequence). The immunoSEQ assay was v3. Sequencing was performed with immunoSEQ multiplex PCR; in TCRdb, only in-frame clones are kept and a portion is missing. This table has tens of thousands of clones, just over 85% appearing once.

The gene calls are TRBV27 and TRBJ1-5, with 7 bases matching TRBD1. The specimen was blood, collected at baseline. The receptor comes from a person between 25 and 80 years old with non-small cell lung cancer. The chain's CDR3 is CASSFVGDRNQPQHF. The CDR3 nucleotides read TGTGCCAGCAGTTTCGTAGGGGACAGAAATCAGCCCCAGCATTTT.